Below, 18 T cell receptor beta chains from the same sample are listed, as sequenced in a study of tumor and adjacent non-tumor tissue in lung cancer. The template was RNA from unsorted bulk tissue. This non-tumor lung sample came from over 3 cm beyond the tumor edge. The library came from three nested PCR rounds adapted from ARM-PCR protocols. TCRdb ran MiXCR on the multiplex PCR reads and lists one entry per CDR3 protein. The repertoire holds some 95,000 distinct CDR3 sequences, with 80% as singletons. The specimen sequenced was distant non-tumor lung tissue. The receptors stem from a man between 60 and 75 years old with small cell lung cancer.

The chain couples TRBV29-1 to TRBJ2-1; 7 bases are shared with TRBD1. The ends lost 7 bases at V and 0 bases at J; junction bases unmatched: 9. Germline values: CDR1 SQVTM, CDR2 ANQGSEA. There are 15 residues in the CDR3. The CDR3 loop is CSASGTVISYNEQFF. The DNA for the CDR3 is TGCAGCGCCTCCGGGACAGTGATCTCCTACAATGAGCAGTTCTTC.

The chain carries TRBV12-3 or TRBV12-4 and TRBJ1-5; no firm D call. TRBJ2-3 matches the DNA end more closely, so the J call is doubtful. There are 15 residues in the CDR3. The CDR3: CASSLSGPGNQSQYF. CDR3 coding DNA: TGTGCCAGCAGTTTGAGTGGGCCAGGCAATCAGTCCCAGTATTTT.

CDR3 DNA: TGTGCCAGCAGTTTACGACTTATGAACACATGGGAGCTGTTTTTT. Encoded protein: CASSLRLMNTWELFF. This chain uses TRBV12-3 or TRBV12-4 with TRBJ2-2, with D uncertain. The CDR3 covers 15 residues. V was shortened by 2 bases and J by 9 bases, with 16 bases between the two germline ends.

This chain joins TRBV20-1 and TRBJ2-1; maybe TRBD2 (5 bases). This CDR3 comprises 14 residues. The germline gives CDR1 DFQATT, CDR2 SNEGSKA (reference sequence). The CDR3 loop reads CRTSKLDYSNEQFF. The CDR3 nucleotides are TGCCGTACTAGTAAACTAGATTACAGCAATGAGCAGTTCTTC.

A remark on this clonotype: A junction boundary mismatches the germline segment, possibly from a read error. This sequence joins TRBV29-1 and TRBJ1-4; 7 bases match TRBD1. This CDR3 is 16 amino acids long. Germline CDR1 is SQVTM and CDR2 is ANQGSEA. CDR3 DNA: TGCAACGTCCAAGGGGGCGCCCACGCAACTAATGAAGAACTGTTTTTT. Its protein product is CNVQGGAHATNEELFF.

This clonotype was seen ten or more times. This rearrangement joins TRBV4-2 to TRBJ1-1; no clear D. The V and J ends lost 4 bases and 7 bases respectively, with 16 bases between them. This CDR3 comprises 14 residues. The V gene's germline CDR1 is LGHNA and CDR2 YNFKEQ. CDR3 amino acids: CASSRLSGRGEAFF. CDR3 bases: TGTGCCAGCAGCCGGCTATCGGGCCGGGGTGAAGCTTTCTTT.

The CDR3, as DNA: TGTGACAGGAGCTCCCGACGAACTAGCGGGAGAGGTGATACGCAGTATTTT. Encoded protein: CDRSSRRTSGRGDTQYF. The chain employs TRBV12-3 or TRBV12-4 and TRBJ2-3; 11 bases are shared with TRBD2. The CDR3 sequence is 17 residues long.

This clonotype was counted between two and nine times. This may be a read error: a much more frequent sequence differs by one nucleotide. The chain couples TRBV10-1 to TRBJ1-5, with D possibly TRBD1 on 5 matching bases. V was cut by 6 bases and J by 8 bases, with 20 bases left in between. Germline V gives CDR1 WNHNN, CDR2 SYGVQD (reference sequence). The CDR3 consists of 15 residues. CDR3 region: CASRPTGPGSEPQHF. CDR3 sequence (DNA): TGCGCCAGCAGACCCACGGGGCCGGGTAGTGAGCCCCAGCATTTT.

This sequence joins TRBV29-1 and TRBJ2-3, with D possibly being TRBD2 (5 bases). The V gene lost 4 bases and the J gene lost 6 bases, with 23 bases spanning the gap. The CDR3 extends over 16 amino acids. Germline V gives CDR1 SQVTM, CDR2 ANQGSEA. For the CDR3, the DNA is TGCAGCGTTGCGAGGGTGAGGGCCTCCTTTGCGGATACGCAGTATTTT. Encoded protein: CSVARVRASFADTQYF.

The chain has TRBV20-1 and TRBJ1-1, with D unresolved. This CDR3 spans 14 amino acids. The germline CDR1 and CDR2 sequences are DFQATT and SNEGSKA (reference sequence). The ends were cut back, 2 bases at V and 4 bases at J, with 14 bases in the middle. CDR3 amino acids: CSARSWDLGTEAFF. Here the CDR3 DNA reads TGCAGTGCTAGATCTTGGGATCTTGGCACTGAAGCTTTCTTT.

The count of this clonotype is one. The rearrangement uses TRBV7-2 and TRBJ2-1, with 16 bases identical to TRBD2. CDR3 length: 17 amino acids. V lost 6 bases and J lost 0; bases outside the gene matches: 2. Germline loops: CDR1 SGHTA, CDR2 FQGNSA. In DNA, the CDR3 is TGTGCCAGCAGGGGACTAGCGGGGGGGAGCTCCTACAATGAGCAGTTCTTC. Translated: CASRGLAGGSSYNEQFF.

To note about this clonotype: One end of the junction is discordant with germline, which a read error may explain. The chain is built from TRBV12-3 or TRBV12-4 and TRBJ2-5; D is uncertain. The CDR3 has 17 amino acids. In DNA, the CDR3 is TGTGCCAGCACCCCAACATCGGTCGTGTCACGGGCGGAGACCCAATACTTC. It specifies CASTPTSVVSRAETQYF.

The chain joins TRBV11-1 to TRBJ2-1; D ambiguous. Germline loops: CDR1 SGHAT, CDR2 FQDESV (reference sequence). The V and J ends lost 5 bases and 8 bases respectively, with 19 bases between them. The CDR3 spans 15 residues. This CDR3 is CASSPTPSTGDEQFF. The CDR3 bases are TGTGCCAGCAGCCCGACTCCTTCGACGGGCGATGAGCAGTTCTTC.

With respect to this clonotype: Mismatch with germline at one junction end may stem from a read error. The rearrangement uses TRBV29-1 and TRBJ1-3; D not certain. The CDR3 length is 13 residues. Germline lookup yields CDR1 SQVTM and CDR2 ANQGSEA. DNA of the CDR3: TGCAACCTTGGGAAGGGTACTGGAAACACCATGTATTTT. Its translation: CNLGKGTGNTMYF.

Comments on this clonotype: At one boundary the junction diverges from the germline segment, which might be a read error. The DNA for the CDR3 is TGTACCAGTAGCTTAGAAAAGCTACCCTTCCACTTT. Its protein is CTSSLEKLPFHF. The chain has TRBV11-2 and TRBJ1-6; D is unresolved. CDR3 length: 12 residues. The V gene's germline CDR1 is SGHAT and CDR2 FQNNGV.

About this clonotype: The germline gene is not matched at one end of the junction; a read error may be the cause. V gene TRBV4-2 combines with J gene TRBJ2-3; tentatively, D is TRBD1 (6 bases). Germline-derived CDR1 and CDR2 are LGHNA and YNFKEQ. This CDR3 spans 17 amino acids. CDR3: CASSQIQQGGWTDTQYF. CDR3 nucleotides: TGTGCCAGCAGTCAAATTCAACAGGGTGGGTGGACAGACACGCAGTATTTT.

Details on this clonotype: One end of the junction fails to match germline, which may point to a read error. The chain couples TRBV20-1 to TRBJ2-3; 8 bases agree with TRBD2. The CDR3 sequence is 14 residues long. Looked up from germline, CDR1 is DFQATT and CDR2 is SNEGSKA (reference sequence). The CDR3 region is CSDRRTSHMDTQYF. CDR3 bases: TGCAGTGATAGAAGGACTAGCCACATGGATACGCAGTATTTT.

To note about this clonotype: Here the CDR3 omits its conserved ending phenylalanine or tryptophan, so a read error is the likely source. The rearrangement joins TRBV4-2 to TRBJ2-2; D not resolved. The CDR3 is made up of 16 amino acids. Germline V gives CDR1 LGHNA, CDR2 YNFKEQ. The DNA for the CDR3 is TGTGCCAGTAGCCAGGAGAGAGGAGTCGATGCCGGGGAGCTGTTTCTT. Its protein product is CASSQERGVDAGELFL.